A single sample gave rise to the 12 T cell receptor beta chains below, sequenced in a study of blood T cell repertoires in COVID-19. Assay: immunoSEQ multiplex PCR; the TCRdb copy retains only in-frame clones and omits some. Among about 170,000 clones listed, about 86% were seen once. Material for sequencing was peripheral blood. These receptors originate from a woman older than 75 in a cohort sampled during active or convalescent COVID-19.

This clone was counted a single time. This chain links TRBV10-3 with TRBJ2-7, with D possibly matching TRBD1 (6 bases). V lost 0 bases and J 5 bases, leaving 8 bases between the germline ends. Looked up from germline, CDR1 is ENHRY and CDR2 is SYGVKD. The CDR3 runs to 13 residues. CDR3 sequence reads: CAISESTGNEQYF. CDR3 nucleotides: TGTGCCATCAGTGAGTCGACAGGTAACGAGCAGTACTTC.

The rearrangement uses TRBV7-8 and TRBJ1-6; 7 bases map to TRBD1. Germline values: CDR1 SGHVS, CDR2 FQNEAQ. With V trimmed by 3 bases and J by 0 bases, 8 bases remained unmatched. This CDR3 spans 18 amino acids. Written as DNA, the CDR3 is TGTGCCAGCAGCTTGGTGGGACAGACGAGCTCCTATAATTCACCCCTCCACTTT. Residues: CASSLVGQTSSYNSPLHF.

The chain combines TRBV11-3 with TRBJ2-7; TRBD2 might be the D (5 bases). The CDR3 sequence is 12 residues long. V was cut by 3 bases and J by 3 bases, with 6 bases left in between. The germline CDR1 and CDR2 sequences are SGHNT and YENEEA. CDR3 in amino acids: CASSFEGYEQYF. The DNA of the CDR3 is TGTGCCAGCAGCTTCGAGGGCTACGAGCAGTACTTC.

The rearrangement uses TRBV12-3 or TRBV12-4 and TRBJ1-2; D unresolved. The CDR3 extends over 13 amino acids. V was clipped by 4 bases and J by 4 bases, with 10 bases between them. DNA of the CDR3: TGTGCCAGCAGTTCCGCGCGGGGCTATGGCTACACCTTC. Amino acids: CASSSARGYGYTF.

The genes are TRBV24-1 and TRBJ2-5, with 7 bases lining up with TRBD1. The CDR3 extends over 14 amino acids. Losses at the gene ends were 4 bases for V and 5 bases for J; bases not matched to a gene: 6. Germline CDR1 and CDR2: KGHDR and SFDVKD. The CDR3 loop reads CATSDLETGETQYF. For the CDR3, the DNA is TGTGCCACCAGTGACCTAGAGACAGGGGAGACCCAGTACTTC.

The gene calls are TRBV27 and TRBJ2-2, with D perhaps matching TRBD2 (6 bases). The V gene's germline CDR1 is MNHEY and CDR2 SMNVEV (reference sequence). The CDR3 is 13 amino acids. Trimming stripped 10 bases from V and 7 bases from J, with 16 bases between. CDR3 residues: CATGGGALGELFF. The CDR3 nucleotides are TGTGCCACCGGTGGCGGGGCACTCGGGGAGCTGTTTTTT.

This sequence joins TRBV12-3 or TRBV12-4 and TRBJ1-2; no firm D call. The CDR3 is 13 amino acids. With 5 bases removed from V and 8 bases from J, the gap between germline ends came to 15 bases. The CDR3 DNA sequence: TGTGCCAGCAGTCACGACCCCTCGGGGGGCTACACCTTC. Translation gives CASSHDPSGGYTF.

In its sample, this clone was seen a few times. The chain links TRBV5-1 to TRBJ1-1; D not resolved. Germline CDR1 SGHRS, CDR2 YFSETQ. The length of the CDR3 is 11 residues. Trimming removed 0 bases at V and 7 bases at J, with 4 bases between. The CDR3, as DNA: TGCGCCAGCAGCTTGGACAATGAAGCTTTCTTT. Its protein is CASSLDNEAFF.

As DNA, the CDR3 is TGTGCCTGGAGTGTACGAGGGGACTACACAGATACGCAGTATTTT. Translation: CAWSVRGDYTDTQYF. The rearrangement joins TRBV30 to TRBJ2-3; 7 bases are a match to TRBD2. The CDR3 consists of 15 residues. The V segment lost 0 bases and the J segment 2 bases; nucleotides outside the gene matches: 5. Germline V CDR1 and CDR2: GTSNPN, SVGIG (reference sequence).

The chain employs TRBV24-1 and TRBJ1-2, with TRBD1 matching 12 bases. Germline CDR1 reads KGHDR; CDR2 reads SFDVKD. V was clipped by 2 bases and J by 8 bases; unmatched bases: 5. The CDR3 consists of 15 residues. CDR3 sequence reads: CATSDSGQGAEGYTF. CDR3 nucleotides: TGTGCCACCAGTGATTCGGGACAGGGGGCTGAAGGCTACACCTTC.

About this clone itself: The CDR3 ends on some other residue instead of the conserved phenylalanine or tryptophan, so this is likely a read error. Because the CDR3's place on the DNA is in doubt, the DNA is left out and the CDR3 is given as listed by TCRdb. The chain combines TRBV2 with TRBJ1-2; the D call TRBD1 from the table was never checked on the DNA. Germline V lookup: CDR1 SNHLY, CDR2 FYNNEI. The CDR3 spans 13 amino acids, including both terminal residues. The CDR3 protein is CASNQDTGTGILV.

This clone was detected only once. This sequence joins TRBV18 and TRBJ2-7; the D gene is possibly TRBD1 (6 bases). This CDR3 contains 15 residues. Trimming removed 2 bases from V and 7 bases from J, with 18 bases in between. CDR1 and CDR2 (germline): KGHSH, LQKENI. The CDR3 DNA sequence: TGTGCCAGCTCACCAAGTTACCCAGGGGCGCGAGAGCAGTACGTC. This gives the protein CASSPSYPGAREQYV.